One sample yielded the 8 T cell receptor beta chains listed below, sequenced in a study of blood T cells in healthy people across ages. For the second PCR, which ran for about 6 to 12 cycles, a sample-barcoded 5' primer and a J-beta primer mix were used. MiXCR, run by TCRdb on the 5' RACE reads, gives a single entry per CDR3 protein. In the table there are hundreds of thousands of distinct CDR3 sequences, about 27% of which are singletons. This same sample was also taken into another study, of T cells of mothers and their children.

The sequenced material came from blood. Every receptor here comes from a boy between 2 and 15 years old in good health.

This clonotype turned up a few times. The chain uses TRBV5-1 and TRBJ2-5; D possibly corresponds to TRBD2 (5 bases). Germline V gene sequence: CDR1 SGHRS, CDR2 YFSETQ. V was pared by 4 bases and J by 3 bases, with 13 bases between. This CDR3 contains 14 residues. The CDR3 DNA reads TGCGCCAGCAGCCGCGACGGGGTGAAAGAGACCCAGTACTTC. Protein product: CASSRDGVKETQYF.

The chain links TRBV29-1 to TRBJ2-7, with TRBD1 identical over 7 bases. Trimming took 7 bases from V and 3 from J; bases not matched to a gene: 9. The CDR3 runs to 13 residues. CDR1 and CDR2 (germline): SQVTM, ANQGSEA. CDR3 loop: CSARQGIYYEQYF. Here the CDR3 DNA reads TGCAGCGCTCGACAGGGAATCTACTACGAGCAGTACTTC.

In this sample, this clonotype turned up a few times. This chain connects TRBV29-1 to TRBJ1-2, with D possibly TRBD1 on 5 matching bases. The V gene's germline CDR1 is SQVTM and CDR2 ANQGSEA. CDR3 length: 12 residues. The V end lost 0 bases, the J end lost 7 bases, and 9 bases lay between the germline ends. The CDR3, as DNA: TGCAGCGTTGAAGATCCTGGGGGTGGCTACACCTTC. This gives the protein CSVEDPGGGYTF.

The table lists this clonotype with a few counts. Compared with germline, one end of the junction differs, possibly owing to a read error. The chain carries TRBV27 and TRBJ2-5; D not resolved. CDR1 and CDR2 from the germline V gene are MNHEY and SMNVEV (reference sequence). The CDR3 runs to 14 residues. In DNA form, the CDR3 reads TGTGCCAGCAGCCCTAACAGAAACCAAGAGTCCCAGTACTTC. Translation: CASSPNRNQESQYF.

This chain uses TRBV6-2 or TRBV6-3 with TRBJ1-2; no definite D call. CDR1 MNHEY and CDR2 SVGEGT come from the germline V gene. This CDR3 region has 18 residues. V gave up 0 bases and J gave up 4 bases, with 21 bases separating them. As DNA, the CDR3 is TGTGCCAGCAGTTACTCGATGCGGGAAGGCGTTACGGGCTATGGCTACACCTTC. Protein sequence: CASSYSMREGVTGYGYTF.

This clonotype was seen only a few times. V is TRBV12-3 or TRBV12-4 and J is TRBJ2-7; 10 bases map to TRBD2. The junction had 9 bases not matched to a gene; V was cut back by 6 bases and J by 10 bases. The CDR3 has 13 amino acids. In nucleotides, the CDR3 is TGTGCCAGCAGCTCCGGACTAGCGGAGGAACAGTACTTC. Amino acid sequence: CASSSGLAEEQYF.

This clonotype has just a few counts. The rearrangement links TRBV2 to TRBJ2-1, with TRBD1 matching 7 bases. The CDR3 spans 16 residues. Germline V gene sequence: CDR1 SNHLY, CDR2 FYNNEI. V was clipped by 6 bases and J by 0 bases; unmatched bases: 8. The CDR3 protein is CASRRDRTGSYNEQFF. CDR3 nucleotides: TGTGCCAGCAGAAGGGACCGGACAGGCTCCTACAATGAGCAGTTCTTC.

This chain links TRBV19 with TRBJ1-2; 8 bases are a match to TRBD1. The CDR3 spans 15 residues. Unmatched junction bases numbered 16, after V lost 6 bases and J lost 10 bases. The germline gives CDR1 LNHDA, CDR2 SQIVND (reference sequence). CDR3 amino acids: CASRPGEAGGFVYTF. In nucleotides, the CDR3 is TGTGCCAGTAGGCCGGGTGAGGCAGGGGGCTTCGTCTACACCTTC.